This TCR beta chain was retrieved from a study of beta chain features in type 1 diabetes. Whole-study context: Patients were similar to healthy donors in age and gender (as well as in cell yields). Researchers looked at roughly 100,000,000 sorted cells across all samples.

This clone has more than one count but fewer than ten. Sequencing targeted expressed TCRB transcripts, as all isolated RNA had been reverse transcribed. Repertoires were generated with immunoSEQ multiplex PCR, while TCRdb's copy carries only in-frame clones and drops some. The data contain around 450,000 clones, more than 9.5% of them singletons. This receptor was identified in a woman aged 18-29 years in good health. Material: naive CD4+ T cells from blood.

CDR3 DNA: TGTGCCAGCAGCGGAAATACAGGGAACACTGAAGCTTTCTTT. Protein product: CASSGNTGNTEAFF. The chain has TRBV9 and TRBJ1-1; maybe TRBD1 (5 bases). Germline CDR1 reads SGDLS; CDR2 reads YYNGEE. This CDR3 spans 14 amino acids. The V and J ends lost 3 bases and 1 base respectively, with 10 bases between them.